This T cell receptor (beta chain) was captured by sequencing in a study of T cells after yellow fever vaccination. Study-level information: Low-cell-number fractions were prepared with SMART-Seq v4 Ultra Low Input.

V was clipped by 5 bases and J by 8 bases, with 13 bases between them. The CDR3 is made up of 12 amino acids. Germline CDR1 reads SGHAT; CDR2 reads FQNNGV. It was through 5'RACE template switching that TCR cDNA was made, with a universal primer site and UMIs added. In TCRdb, the 5' RACE reads were re-called with MiXCR into one record per CDR3 protein. The profile covers about 340,000 distinct CDR3 sequences, with around 12% appearing a single time and 2.5% to 4% taken by the ten largest. Regarding the study as a whole: Peaking faster, on day 5 versus 15, the secondary response was nonetheless weaker. Repertoires sorted by FACS could include abundant clonotypes that are contaminants from the bulk population.

With regard to this clonotype: The antigen is undetermined.

Sequencing was performed on CD4+ T cells sorted from PBMCs, taken 15 days after the yellow fever booster vaccination. The V and J genes are TRBV11-2 and TRBJ2-7; a possible D gene is TRBD1 (6 bases). The clonotype originates from a young man who received the YFV17D yellow fever vaccine. The CDR3: CASSHSGTQQYF. Written as DNA, the CDR3 is TGTGCCAGCAGCCACTCCGGGACACAGCAGTACTTC.